This T cell receptor (beta chain) was found in a study of T cells in Graves' hyperthyroidism and ophthalmopathy. The study, taken as a whole, reports: Among thyroid clonotypes expanded above 0.001, most also appeared in blood. Ophthalmopathy onset followed model prediction by a median around six months.

Those patients with uncontrolled infection, other autoimmune disease, pregnancy or lactation were excluded. Germline V gene lookup returns CDR1 SGHAT and CDR2 FQDESV (reference sequence). The CDR3 loop spans 15 amino acids. V dropped 1 base and J dropped 0 bases, with 7 bases sitting between them. From RNA transcripts, TCR beta CDR3 regions were amplified. HTBI primers were employed in a first-round RT-PCR of the TCR CDR3. One entry per CDR3 protein, called by TCRdb with MiXCR from the multiplex PCR reads. The sample yields 250,000 to 300,000 distinct CDR3 sequences, roughly a fifth seen once. This clonotype appeared many times. The antigen is not known.

Material for sequencing was blood. The sequence was obtained from a man aged 50 to 59 with Graves' ophthalmopathy. This chain uses TRBV11-1 with TRBJ2-1, with unresolved D. The CDR3 protein is CASSLVENSYNEQFF. The CDR3 coding sequence is TGTGCCAGCAGCTTAGTGGAGAACTCCTACAATGAGCAGTTCTTC.